These T cell receptor beta chains were read from a single sample in a study of cytomegalovirus exposure and HLA in healthy donors. Data came from immunoSEQ multiplex PCR; TCRdb stores just in-frame clones and leaves some out. The data show fewer than 60,000 clones, roughly 80% seen once. Sequencing was carried out using PBMCs. These receptors came from a woman aged 40 to 55 in good health and CMV-seropositive. Both conserved end residues are part of each CDR3. A D gene is named only where the DNA matches it firmly. Size is stated for part of the rows, as once, few or many counts, or as a class when the clone is expanded.

d_call j_call v_call clone_size cdr3_nt cdr3_aa
- TRBJ2-6 TRBV19 - TGTGCCAGTAGTACCCCAGGCTCTGGGGCCAACGTCCTGACTTTC CASSTPGSGANVLTF
- TRBJ2-7 TRBV10-1 - TGCGCCAGCAGTGAGTCGGGCTACGAGCAGTACTTC CASSESGYEQYF
TRBD1 TRBJ1-3 TRBV5-1 - TGCGCCAGCAGCTTGGGGGGACAGAGCTCTGGAAACACCATATATTTT CASSLGGQSSGNTIYF
- TRBJ1-2 TRBV5-1 - TGCGCCAGCAGTCCCGCACCGGGAACGAACTATGGCTACACCTTC CASSPAPGTNYGYTF
- TRBJ1-5 TRBV18 - TGTGCCAGCTCACCGGCGGCCAATCAGCCCCAGCATTTT CASSPAANQPQHF
- TRBJ2-3 TRBV10-1 - TGCGCCAGCTCGGGGGGCACAGATACGCAGTATTTT CASSGGTDTQYF
- TRBJ1-1 TRBV11-2 - TGTGCCAGCAGCTTAGCTGGGGGGGGAATGGTTGAAGCTTTCTTT CASSLAGGGMVEAFF
TRBD1 TRBJ2-5 TRBV5-8 - TGTGCCAGCAGCTTGAACGCGGGACAGGGAGGAGAGACCCAGTACTTC CASSLNAGQGGETQYF
- TRBJ1-2 TRBV5-1 - TGCGCCAGCAGCCCGGACTCTTCTAACTATGGCTACACCTTC CASSPDSSNYGYTF
- TRBJ2-2 TRBV5-6 once TGTGCCAGCAGCTTTTTTACCTGGGGGCCGAACACCGGGGAGCTGTTTTTT CASSFFTWGPNTGELFF
TRBD2 TRBJ2-1 TRBV6-5 - TGTGCCAGCAGTTACACGGGGGGGCAGCAGTTCTTC CASSYTGGQQFF
- TRBJ2-7 TRBV6-6 - TGTGCCAGCAGTTACTCGTCTAGAGCCTACGAGCAGTACTTC CASSYSSRAYEQYF
- TRBJ1-3 TRBV5-8 - TGTGCCAGCAGACTGCGACAGCCCCTCTCTGGAAACACCATATATTTT CASRLRQPLSGNTIYF
TRBD2 TRBJ2-1 TRBV6-6 - TGTGCCACCCGTAGCGGGGCAGTTTACAATGAGCAGTTCTTC CATRSGAVYNEQFF
TRBD1 TRBJ1-3 TRBV7-8 - TGTGCCAGCAGCTTAGGCGTTTTCAGGGGGCAGGGAAACACCATATATTTT CASSLGVFRGQGNTIYF
- TRBJ2-5 TRBV7-8 - TGTGCCAGCAGCGAAGGAATGCCAGGGGAGGGGACCCAGTACTTC CASSEGMPGEGTQYF
TRBD1 TRBJ1-2 TRBV18 - TGTGCCAGCTCAACCCGGAGAGCCCAGGGGGTTAACTATGGCTACACCTTC CASSTRRAQGVNYGYTF
- TRBJ1-1 TRBV30 - TGTGCCTGGACGAAAGGGGCAGGTCGTGAAGCTTTCTTT CAWTKGAGREAFF
- TRBJ2-1 TRBV7-2 - TGTGCCAGCAGCTTTGTGGGCCTCAGTAGTGAGCAGTTCTTC CASSFVGLSSEQFF
TRBD1 TRBJ1-1 TRBV30 - TGTGCCTGGAGTGCAGGACAGGGACGGGGGAAAGCTTTCTTT CAWSAGQGRGKAFF
- TRBJ2-7 TRBV5-1 once TGCGCCAGCAGCTTTGGGGGCAGGGGGGTCGACGAGCAGTACTTC CASSFGGRGVDEQYF
- TRBJ2-1 TRBV6-6 - TGTGCCAGCAGGGACTCAAGGATGAGCTCCTACAATGAGCAGTTCTTC CASRDSRMSSYNEQFF
TRBD1 TRBJ2-2 TRBV10-3 - TGTGCCATCAGCCGGGACAGCAACACCGGGGAGCTGTTTTTT CAISRDSNTGELFF
- TRBJ2-5 TRBV11-2 - TGTGCCAGCACCACGAGCGGAGAGACCCAGTACTTC CASTTSGETQYF
- TRBJ1-5 TRBV5-1 - TGCGCCAGCAGCTTGGCTCCCGGGAGGGTGGGCGATCAGCCCCAGCATTTT CASSLAPGRVGDQPQHF
- TRBJ1-2 TRBV30 - TGTGCCTGGAGTGCCCCCACTTCTATCTACACCTTC CAWSAPTSIYTF
TRBD2 TRBJ2-1 TRBV12-5 once TGTGCTAGTGGTTTGGTAGGGCTAGCGGGGGGTAGCTCCTACAATGAGCAGTTCTTC CASGLVGLAGGSSYNEQFF
TRBD1 TRBJ2-7 TRBV4-3 - TGCGCCAGCAGCCAAACTCCAGGACGGGACAGGCCCTACGAGCAGTACTTC CASSQTPGRDRPYEQYF
- TRBJ1-1 TRBV9 - TGTGCCAGCAGCCCAACAGGGCTGATGAACACTGAAGCTTTCTTT CASSPTGLMNTEAFF
- TRBJ1-3 TRBV14 - TGTGCCAGCAGCCTGGGGGGGGTTGGAAACACCATATATTTT CASSLGGVGNTIYF
TRBD1 TRBJ2-5 TRBV4-1 - TGCGCCAGCAGCCACCAGGGGGCGCGGGAGACCCAGTACTTC CASSHQGARETQYF
- TRBJ2-5 TRBV18 - TGTGCCAGCTCACCCGGACAGTCGCGGACCCAGTACTTC CASSPGQSRTQYF
- TRBJ2-1 TRBV19 - TGTGCCAGTAGTGAAGGACTGGGAATGGATGAGCAGTTCTTC CASSEGLGMDEQFF
- TRBJ2-5 TRBV4-3 - TGCGCCAGCAGCCAATCCGGAGGAGGGGCTGAGACCCAGTACTTC CASSQSGGGAETQYF
- TRBJ2-4 TRBV7-2 - TGTGCCAGCAGCACGGGCCAGGTTGCAGGGTTGAACATTCAGTACTTC CASSTGQVAGLNIQYF
TRBD2 TRBJ2-3 TRBV5-1 - TGCGCCAGCAGCTTGGATGGCGGGGGGGCAACAGATACGCAGTATTTT CASSLDGGGATDTQYF
TRBD2 TRBJ2-7 TRBV2 few TGTGCCAGCATCCCGGGACTAGCGGGGGAGAGCTCCTACGAGCAGTACTTC CASIPGLAGESSYEQYF
TRBD2 TRBJ2-7 TRBV30 few TGTGCCTGGAGTGTTAGTGGGATGGGACTAGCGGGCTACGAGCAGTACTTC CAWSVSGMGLAGYEQYF
- TRBJ2-5 TRBV28 - TGTGCCAGCAGTTTTGGTAGCGGAGCCACACAAGAGACCCAGTACTTC CASSFGSGATQETQYF
TRBD1 TRBJ2-1 TRBV4-1 medium-sized TGCGCCAGCAGCCACTTCCTCCGGACAGGGAATTACAATGAGCAGTTCTTC CASSHFLRTGNYNEQFF
- TRBJ1-2 TRBV19 - TGTGCCAGTAGTACCTTCCTATCGACAGTTTCCCTTGGCTACACCTTC CASSTFLSTVSLGYTF
- TRBJ1-1 TRBV7-9 - TGTTCCAGCAGCTTAGCGAGGGAAGCTTTCTTT CSSSLAREAFF
TRBD1 TRBJ2-3 TRBV7-3 - TGTGCCAGCAGCTTAACGGCAGGGGGCGATACGCAGTATTTT CASSLTAGGDTQYF
- TRBJ1-3 TRBV30 few TGTGCCTGGAGTGTGTCAGGAAACACCATATATTTT CAWSVSGNTIYF
- TRBJ2-7 TRBV19 - TGTGCCAGTTCCTCGGGACACTTCACCTACGAGCAGTACTTC CASSSGHFTYEQYF
- TRBJ2-3 TRBV5-1 - TGCGCCAGCACCCACCGAGCTAGCGATTCAGATACGCAGTATTTT CASTHRASDSDTQYF
TRBD1 TRBJ1-1 TRBV19 once TGTGCCAGTAGTTGGGACAGGAACACTGAAGCTTTCTTT CASSWDRNTEAFF
TRBD1 TRBJ2-3 TRBV7-9 - TGTGCCAGCAGCTTATTGACCCACCGGGACAGGGGATCAGATACGCAGTATTTT CASSLLTHRDRGSDTQYF
TRBD1 TRBJ2-7 TRBV19 - TGTGCCAGTAGTGTGTCCCGGGACAGGGCCCACGAGCAGTACTTC CASSVSRDRAHEQYF
- TRBJ1-4 TRBV23-1 - TGCGCCAGCAGTCAGGGCCAGTGGCGTGCTAATGAAAAACTGTTTTTT CASSQGQWRANEKLFF
- TRBJ1-2 TRBV10-3 few TGTGCCATCGGACAGTATGGCTACACCTTC CAIGQYGYTF